This TCR beta chain is drawn from a study of post-analysis software for immune sequencing data. Broader study findings: In patients, about five TRBV segments were more frequent than in controls, with TRBV5-6, TRBV5-1 and TRBV20-1 among them. Strong same-batch co-clustering of samples appeared with F measure clustering.

This clonotype was seen a few times. Antigen unknown. Unique molecular identifiers were built into the TCR beta cDNA libraries. MiXCR, run by TCRdb on the PCR reads, gives a single entry per CDR3 protein. The sample shows a few hundred thousand distinct CDR3 sequences, just over 35% of them seen only once. The CDR3 length is 14 residues. Trimming cost V 1 base and J 5 bases, with 14 bases left between them. The germline V gene has CDR1 DFQATT and CDR2 SNEGSKA (reference sequence). Material for sequencing was blood. The sequence was collected from a girl between 5 and 17 years old with multiple sclerosis. The chain combines TRBV20-1 with TRBJ1-1; possibly TRBD1 for D (5 bases). CDR3 sequence: CSARGGGGGTEAFF. CDR3 coding DNA: TGCAGTGCTAGAGGGGGCGGGGGAGGTACTGAAGCTTTCTTT.